The clone carrying this T cell receptor beta chain was counted between two and nine times. Other DNA sequences in the same sample also yield this CDR3. Each patient relapsed following autologous stem cell transplantation, and prior brentuximab vedotin exposure differed. V was trimmed by 3 bases and J by 5 bases, leaving 7 bases between them. CDR3 length: 12 amino acids. Germline CDR1 is WSHSY and CDR2 is SAAADI. The entry originates in a study of PD-1 blockade in classical Hodgkin lymphoma. The method was immunoSEQ multiplex PCR; TCRdb's version includes in-frame clones alone and lacks a portion of them. The data show about 21,000 clones, 74% seen once.

This TCR derives from a human donor with classical Hodgkin lymphoma. This sequence joins TRBV10-2 and TRBJ1-1; D is perhaps TRBD1 (5 bases). Sequencing was performed on peripheral blood mononuclear cells (PBMCs), taken at baseline. This chain's CDR3 is CASSEGETEAFF. The CDR3, as DNA: TGCGCCAGCAGTGAAGGGGAGACTGAAGCTTTCTTT.